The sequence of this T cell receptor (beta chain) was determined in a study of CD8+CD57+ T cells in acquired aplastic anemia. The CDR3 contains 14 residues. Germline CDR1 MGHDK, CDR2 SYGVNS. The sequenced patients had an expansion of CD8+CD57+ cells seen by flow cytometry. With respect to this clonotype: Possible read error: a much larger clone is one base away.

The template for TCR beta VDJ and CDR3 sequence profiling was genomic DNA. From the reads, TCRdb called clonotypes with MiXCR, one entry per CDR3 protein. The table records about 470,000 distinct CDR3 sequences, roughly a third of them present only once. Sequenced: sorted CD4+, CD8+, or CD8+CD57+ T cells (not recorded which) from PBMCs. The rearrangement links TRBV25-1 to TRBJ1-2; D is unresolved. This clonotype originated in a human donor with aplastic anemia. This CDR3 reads CASSRPGRDYGYTF. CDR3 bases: TGCGCCAGCAGCCGACCAGGTCGGGACTATGGCTACACCTTC.